This TCR beta chain was identified during a study of control samples from healthy donors and cancer patients. Measured with immunoSEQ multiplex PCR; TCRdb has only the in-frame clones, and not every one. The table shows about 140,000 clones, with roughly 94% occurring only once. This CDR3 comprises 15 residues. The V gene lost 6 bases and the J gene lost 1 base, with 16 bases spanning the gap. Per the germline V gene, CDR1 is SGDLS and CDR2 is YYNGEE. The V and J genes are TRBV9 and TRBJ1-2; D is undetermined. The source material was blood. This clonotype originated in a man aged 40-49 years in good health. CDR3 sequence reads: CASTIALGFNYGYTF. CDR3 bases: TGTGCCAGCACGATCGCGCTAGGATTTAACTATGGCTACACCTTC. The complete variable domain, with remaining parts taken from reference TRBV9 and TRBJ1-2, reads DSGVTQTPKHLITATGQRVTLRCSPRSGDLSVYWYQQSLDQGLQFLIQYYNGEERAKGNILERFSAQQFPDLHSELNLSSLELGDSALYFCASTIALGFNYGYTFGSGTRLTVV.